Below, one T cell receptor (beta chain) is given with its context. The record originates from a study of blood T cell repertoires in COVID-19. The wider study: Sites across the United States, Italy and Spain contributed samples from acute and convalescent COVID-19. PBMCs, B-cell-depleted T cells, or T cells were the source of the cDNA or gDNA that made up the material.

This CDR3 spans 13 amino acids. The V segment lost 6 bases and the J segment 7 bases; nucleotides outside the gene matches: 2. CDR1 SNHLY and CDR2 FYNNEI come from the germline V gene. Original processing methods: How many nucleated cells were present was estimated from reference gene primer amplification. Using immunoSEQ multiplex PCR, the repertoire was profiled, and TCRdb retains in-frame clones only, with some absent. V, J and clone size reflect that table, while D and trimming were determined from the DNA. The sample gives around 40,000 clones, roughly 90% of which show up once; 9.5% to 15% is in the top ten.

Sequenced material: peripheral blood. The sequence was collected from a human donor in a cohort sampled during active COVID-19. V and J are TRBV2 and TRBJ2-1, with 11 bases identical to TRBD2. The CDR3 nucleotides read TGTGCCAGCAGCTGGACTAGCGGGAATGAGCAGTTCTTC. This codes for CASSWTSGNEQFF.